The TCR beta chain under discussion was sequenced for a study of T cells after posttransplantation cyclophosphamide. Study-level results: Recipient CMV seropositivity and CMV reactivation strongly tracked TRB clonality. Later blood repertoires were often dominated by clones from the donor CD8+ memory compartment. Blood and skin or GI T cell repertoires showed limited TRB overlap.

This clone was seen more than once but under ten times. The antigen remains undetermined. Cyclophosphamide on days +3 and +4 followed busulfan-fludarabine conditioning and a marrow graft. TCRdb keeps only in-frame clones here, not all; method: immunoSEQ multiplex PCR. The table shows some 10,000 clones, with 86% occurring only once. The CDR3 is made up of 14 amino acids. Germline V gives CDR1 SGHTA, CDR2 FQGNSA. J lost 4 bases, V lost 5 bases, and 6 bases had no gene match. Specimen: CD4+ T cells sorted from PBMCs, collected after allogeneic stem cell transplant with posttransplant cyclophosphamide. This clonotype originated in a male patient aged 30 to 39 who received an allogeneic stem cell transplant from a related donor, was CMV-positive, and had acute GVHD only. Some T cells may be supplied by the graft donor. The V and J genes are TRBV7-2 and TRBJ2-5; the match to TRBD2 covers 8 bases. Here the CDR3 reads CASSPGLAGETQYF. CDR3 nucleotides: TGTGCCAGCAGCCCAGGACTAGCCGGAGAGACCCAGTACTTC.